The 2 T cell receptor beta chains below were found in one sample sequenced in a study of shared clonotypes between healthy human individuals. Generated by immunoSEQ multiplex PCR, the TCRdb table keeps only in-frame clones and is missing some. Of 450,000 to 650,000 clones listed, around 78% are singletons. The sequenced sample consisted of PBMCs. Receptors were obtained from a woman in her forties in good health. Some clones in this sample may be carry-over from other donors' samples.

This chain joins TRBV2 and TRBJ2-1, with 9 nucleotides matching TRBD2. This CDR3 contains 14 residues. V shed 5 bases and J 12 bases; nucleotides not matched to a gene: 11. Per the germline V gene, CDR1 is SNHLY and CDR2 is FYNNEI. The CDR3 loop reads CASSFLAGTMMQFF. The CDR3 DNA reads as TGTGCCAGCAGTTTTCTAGCGGGAACAATGATGCAGTTCTTC. Full variable domain (rest looked up from reference TRBV2 and TRBJ2-1): EPEVTQTPSHQVTQMGQEVILRCVPISNHLYFYWYRQILGQKVEFLVSFYNNEISEKSEIFDDQFSVERPDGSNFTLKIRSTKLEDSAMYFCASSFLAGTMMQFFGPGTRLTVL.

This clone occurred once. The chain has TRBV4-1 and TRBJ1-3, with unresolved D. Trimming shortened V by 0 bases and J by 0 bases, and 9 bases separated the two germline ends. This CDR3 has 16 amino acids. CDR1 is MGHRA and CDR2 is YSYEKL in the germline V gene. CDR3 sequence: CASSQDRSASGNTIYF. The DNA of the CDR3 is TGCGCCAGCAGCCAAGATAGGTCAGCCTCTGGAAACACCATATATTTT.